This T cell receptor (beta chain) was captured by sequencing in a study of blood T cell repertoires in COVID-19. Study-level information: Sample material is recorded as cDNA or gDNA derived from T cells, B-cell-depleted T cells, or PBMCs.

This clone occurred once. In the study's own analysis: Estimated nucleated cell counts came from reference gene primer amplification. The table came from immunoSEQ multiplex PCR; TCRdb's copy has only in-frame clones and leaves some out. Clone size and the V and J calls come from that table; the DNA yielded D and trimming. This repertoire shows fewer than 150,000 clones, 87% found once; its top ten account for around 3.6%. Sequencing was done on a sample of peripheral blood. This receptor was taken from a woman in her sixties or seventies with acute or convalescent COVID-19.

CDR3 nucleotide sequence: TGTGCCAGCAGTCTTACAGGGTTCTATAGCAATCAGCCCCAGCATTTT. Protein sequence: CASSLTGFYSNQPQHF. The chain is built from TRBV28 and TRBJ1-5; TRBD1 might be the D (6 bases). The germline CDR1 and CDR2 sequences are MDHEN and SYDVKM. Between the trimmed V and J ends, which lost 5 bases and 0 bases, there was a span of 14 bases. The CDR3 covers 16 residues.